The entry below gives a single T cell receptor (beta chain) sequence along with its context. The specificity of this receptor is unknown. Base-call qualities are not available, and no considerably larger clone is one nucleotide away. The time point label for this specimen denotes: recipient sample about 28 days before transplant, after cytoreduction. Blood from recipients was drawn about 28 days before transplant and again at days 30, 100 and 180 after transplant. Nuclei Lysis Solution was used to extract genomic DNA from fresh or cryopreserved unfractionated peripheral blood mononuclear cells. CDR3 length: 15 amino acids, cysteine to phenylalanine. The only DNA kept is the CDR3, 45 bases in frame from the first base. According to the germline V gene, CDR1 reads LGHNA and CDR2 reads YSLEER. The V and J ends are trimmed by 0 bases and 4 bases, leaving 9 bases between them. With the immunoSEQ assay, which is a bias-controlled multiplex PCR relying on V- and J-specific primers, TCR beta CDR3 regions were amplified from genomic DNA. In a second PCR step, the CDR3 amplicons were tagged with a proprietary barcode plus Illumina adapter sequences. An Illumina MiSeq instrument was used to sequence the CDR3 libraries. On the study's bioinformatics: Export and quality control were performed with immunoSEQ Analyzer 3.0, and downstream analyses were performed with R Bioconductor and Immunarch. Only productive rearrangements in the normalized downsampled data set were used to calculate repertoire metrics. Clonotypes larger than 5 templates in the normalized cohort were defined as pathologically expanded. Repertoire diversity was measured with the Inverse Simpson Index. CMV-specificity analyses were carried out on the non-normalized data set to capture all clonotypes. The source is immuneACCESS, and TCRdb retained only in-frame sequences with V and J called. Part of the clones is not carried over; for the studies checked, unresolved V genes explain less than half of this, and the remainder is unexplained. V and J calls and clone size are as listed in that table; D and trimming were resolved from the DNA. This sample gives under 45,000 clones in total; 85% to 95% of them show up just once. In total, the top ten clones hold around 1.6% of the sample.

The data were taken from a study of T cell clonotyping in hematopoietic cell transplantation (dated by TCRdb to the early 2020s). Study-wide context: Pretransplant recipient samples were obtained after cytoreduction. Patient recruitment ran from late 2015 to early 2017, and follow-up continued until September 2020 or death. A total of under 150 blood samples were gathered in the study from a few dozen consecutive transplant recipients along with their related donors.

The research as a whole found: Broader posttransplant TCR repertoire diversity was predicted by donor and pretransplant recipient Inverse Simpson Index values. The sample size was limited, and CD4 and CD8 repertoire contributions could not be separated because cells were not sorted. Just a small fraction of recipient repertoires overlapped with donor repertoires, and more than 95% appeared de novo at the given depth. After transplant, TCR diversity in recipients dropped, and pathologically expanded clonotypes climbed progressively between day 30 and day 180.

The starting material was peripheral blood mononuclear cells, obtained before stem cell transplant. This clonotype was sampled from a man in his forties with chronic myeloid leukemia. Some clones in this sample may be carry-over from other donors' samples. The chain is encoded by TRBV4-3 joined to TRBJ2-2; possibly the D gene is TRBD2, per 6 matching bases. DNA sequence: TGCGCCAGCAGCCAAGAGGGGGGAATCACCGGGGAGCTGTTTTTT. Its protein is CASSQEGGITGELFF.